This entry lists 10 T cell receptor beta chains sequenced from one sample in a study of T cell repertoires in cytomegalovirus infection. In TCRdb, the reads were re-called with MiXCR into one record per CDR3 protein. The sample includes 150,000 to 200,000 distinct CDR3 sequences, approximately 28% seen only once; the top ten take just over 30%. Sequencing was done on a sample of PBMCs. Receptor source: a human donor in good health (CMV status not recorded). Some clones in this sample may be carry-over from other donors' samples.

The chain is built from TRBV29-1 and TRBJ1-5; D unresolved. Germline CDR1 is SQVTM and CDR2 is ANQGSEA. The CDR3 extends over 13 amino acids. V lost 0 bases and J lost 7, with 10 bases in between. The CDR3 sequence: CSVEDTTGQPQHF. CDR3 nucleotide sequence: TGCAGCGTTGAAGACACCACGGGACAGCCCCAGCATTTT.

V is TRBV2 and J is TRBJ1-1; maybe TRBD1 (5 bases). The CDR3 runs to 13 residues. The V end was cut by 8 bases, the J end by 3 bases, with 13 bases between. In germline, CDR1 is SNHLY, CDR2 FYNNEI. The CDR3 DNA sequence: TGTGCCAGCGGTGTTGGGACGGACACTGAAGCTTTCTTT. Protein product: CASGVGTDTEAFF.

This clonotype was picked up a small number of times. The CDR3, as DNA: TGTGCCAGTAGTATGGCGCCGGTCCTTAGCACAGATACGCAGTATTTT. This gives the protein CASSMAPVLSTDTQYF. The chain couples TRBV19 to TRBJ2-3, with D unclear. Germline CDR1 is LNHDA and CDR2 is SQIVND (reference sequence). The V end lost 3 bases, the J end lost 0 bases, and 13 bases lay between the germline ends. The CDR3 spans 16 residues.

This clonotype has a handful of counts. This sequence joins TRBV30 and TRBJ2-7; the D gene is possibly TRBD1 (6 bases). Germline V gene data show CDR1 as GTSNPN and CDR2 as SVGIG (reference sequence). The CDR3 covers 14 residues. Trimming took 3 bases from V and 3 from J, leaving 15 bases between them. In DNA, the CDR3 is TGTGCCTGGAGCCCGACAGGAAGAAACTACGAGCAGTACTTC. Translation: CAWSPTGRNYEQYF.

In this sample, this clonotype turned up a few times. J is TRBJ1-2 and V is TRBV7-2, with D maybe TRBD1 (6 bases). The CDR3 extends over 14 amino acids. Germline CDR1 reads SGHTA; CDR2 reads FQGNSA. V was cut by 1 base and J by 2 bases, with 8 bases left in between. As DNA, the CDR3 is TGTGCCAGCAGCTTAGAGGGGGGAAACTATGGCTACACCTTC. Translation: CASSLEGGNYGYTF.

V gene TRBV6-6 combines with J gene TRBJ2-1; D not resolved. This CDR3 contains 12 residues. Looked up from germline, CDR1 is MNHNY and CDR2 is SVGAGI (reference sequence). Trimming removed 7 bases from V and 9 bases from J, with 13 bases in between. The CDR3: CASTRVPPEQFF. In DNA form, the CDR3 reads TGTGCCAGCACCAGAGTCCCACCTGAGCAGTTCTTC.

This clonotype was detected only a few times. The gene calls are TRBV11-2 and TRBJ1-2; D is uncertain. The CDR3 has 12 residues. V lost 1 base and J lost 5, with 5 bases in between. From germline, CDR1 is SGHAT and CDR2 FQNNGV. This chain's CDR3 is CASSLAPYGYTF. The CDR3 DNA follows: TGTGCCAGCAGCTTAGCCCCTTATGGCTACACCTTC.

The V gene is TRBV12-5, the J gene TRBJ2-3, with D possibly being TRBD2 (6 bases). Trimming pared 6 bases from V and 3 bases from J, leaving 16 bases between. CDR3 size: 15 residues. In germline, CDR1 is LGHNT, CDR2 FRNRAP. The CDR3 bases are TGTGCTAGTGGCCGCGGGGACCCCGGGACAGATACGCAGTATTTT. This sequence encodes CASGRGDPGTDTQYF.

The rearrangement links TRBV5-5 to TRBJ2-3, with TRBD1 matching over 8 bases. The V gene end was trimmed by 0 bases and the J gene end by 0 bases; junction bases not matched to a gene: 12. The CDR3 runs to 19 residues. Germline V lookup: CDR1 SGHKS, CDR2 YYEKEE (reference sequence). Here the CDR3 DNA reads TGTGCCAGCAGCTTGGATTTAGGGGACAGGACCTCTAGCACAGATACGCAGTATTTT. Amino acids: CASSLDLGDRTSSTDTQYF.

V gene TRBV7-3 combines with J gene TRBJ2-3; TRBD2 aligns across 10 bases. V trimming: 4 bases; J trimming: 5 bases; junction bases outside the gene matches: 9. From germline, CDR1 is SGHTA and CDR2 FQGTGA. The CDR3 is made up of 16 amino acids. CDR3 sequence (DNA): TGTGCCAGCAGCTGGGGAAGCGGGGGGGAAGGAGATACGCAGTATTTT. Translating it yields CASSWGSGGEGDTQYF.